The 26 T cell receptor beta chains presented below share a single source sample, sequenced in a study of radiation and T cells in renal cell carcinoma. Noted time point: blood 2 weeks post-SBRT. As for treatment: 15 Gy SBRT to primary tumor, nephrectomy 4 weeks later. Clones were sequenced by immunoSEQ multiplex PCR, and TCRdb holds only the in-frame ones, with some missing. This table holds about 120,000 clones, about four fifths found once. Sequenced here: blood, sampled from a patient whose treatment included radiotherapy and nephrectomy. The source is a man aged 50-59 years with renal cell carcinoma.

The chain has TRBV7-8 and TRBJ2-3; D might be TRBD2 (5 bases). Looked up from germline, CDR1 is SGHVS and CDR2 is FQNEAQ. The CDR3 runs to 16 residues. V shed 7 bases and J shed 3 bases, with 20 bases lying between them. The chain's CDR3 is CASIRGNLAATDTQYF. In DNA form, the CDR3 reads TGTGCCAGCATCCGAGGAAATCTAGCAGCGACAGATACGCAGTATTTT.

This chain links TRBV28 with TRBJ2-1, with 11 positions matching TRBD2. CDR1 and CDR2 (germline): MDHEN, SYDVKM. The V segment lost 11 bases and the J segment 9 bases; nucleotides outside the gene matches: 9. The CDR3 spans 13 residues. The CDR3 sequence is CAGKLAGAGEQFF. CDR3 in DNA: TGTGCCGGCAAACTAGCGGGAGCCGGTGAGCAGTTCTTC.

CDR3 residues: CASSLSGLGTQYF. As DNA, the CDR3 is TGTGCCAGCAGTTTAAGCGGGTTAGGGACCCAGTACTTC. V is TRBV27 and J is TRBJ2-5; possible D gene TRBD2, 6 bases. V lost 2 bases and J lost 7, with 11 bases in between. Germline V lookup: CDR1 MNHEY, CDR2 SMNVEV (reference sequence). The CDR3 sequence is 13 residues long.

The chain combines TRBV5-1 with TRBJ1-3; 7 bases are shared with TRBD1. Per germline, CDR1 SGHRS and CDR2 YFSETQ. The CDR3 runs to 14 residues. Losses at the gene ends were 0 bases for V and 6 bases for J; bases not matched to a gene: 3. CDR3 protein: CASSLEGAVNTIYF. CDR3 nucleotides: TGCGCCAGCAGCTTGGAGGGGGCTGTAAACACCATATATTTT.

The chain has TRBV5-1 and TRBJ2-1; 7 bases agree with TRBD1. The germline V gene encodes CDR1 SGHRS and CDR2 YFSETQ. The CDR3 totals 16 residues. V shed 5 bases and J 8 bases; nucleotides not matched to a gene: 16. The CDR3 spells CASRKGADGTSHEQFF. Here the CDR3 DNA reads TGCGCCAGCAGAAAGGGGGCGGATGGCACCTCTCATGAGCAGTTCTTC. The full variable domain, rest sourced from reference TRBV5-1 and TRBJ2-1, is KAGVTQTPRYLIKTRGQQVTLSCSPISGHRSVSWYQQTPGQGLQFLFEYFSETQRNKGNFPGRFSGRQFSNSRSEMNVSTLELGDSALYLCASRKGADGTSHEQFFGPGTRLTVL.

The J gene is TRBJ1-2, the V gene TRBV27; D is ambiguous. The CDR3 length is 13 residues. Germline V CDR1 and CDR2: MNHEY, SMNVEV (reference sequence). The V gene lost 4 bases and the J gene lost 6 bases, with 12 bases spanning the gap. This chain's CDR3 is CASSSSIADGYTF. For the CDR3, the DNA is TGTGCCAGCAGTTCATCTATAGCGGATGGCTACACCTTC.

The chain uses TRBV7-2 and TRBJ2-7, with a weak D call TRBD1 (6 bases). The CDR3 sequence is 16 residues long. Germline CDR1 and CDR2: SGHTA and FQGNSA. The V end lost 1 base, the J end lost 7 bases, and 20 bases lay between the germline ends. The CDR3 nucleotides read TGTGCCAGCAGCTTAGGTGGGTGGATGGGGGCGAGGGAGCAGTACTTC. Protein sequence: CASSLGGWMGAREQYF.

The rearrangement uses TRBV10-1 and TRBJ2-7; the D is unclear. Germline CDR1 is WNHNN and CDR2 is SYGVQD (reference sequence). The CDR3 is 14 amino acids. V was cut by 0 bases and J by 3 bases, with 9 bases left in between. The CDR3 sequence: CASSESWVSYEQYF. In DNA, the CDR3 is TGCGCCAGCAGTGAGTCTTGGGTTAGCTACGAGCAGTACTTC.

This clone has a single count. This chain joins TRBV30 and TRBJ2-3, with 10 bases aligning to TRBD2. The length of the CDR3 is 15 residues. Per the germline V gene, CDR1 is GTSNPN and CDR2 is SVGIG (reference sequence). Trimming cost V 3 bases and J 8 bases; bases outside gene matches: 11. The CDR3 loop reads CAWSGLAASGGTQYF. CDR3 nucleotide sequence: TGTGCCTGGAGCGGACTAGCGGCCAGCGGGGGTACGCAGTATTTT. The whole variable domain, remainder taken from reference TRBV30 and TRBJ2-3, is SQTIHQWPATLVQPVGSPLSLECTVEGTSNPNLYWYRQAAGRGLQLLFYSVGIGQISSEVPQNLSASRPQDRQFILSSKKLLLSDSGFYLCAWSGLAASGGTQYFGPGTRLTVL.

The rearrangement uses TRBV10-3 and TRBJ2-1; TRBD2 agrees at 16 bases. J lost 6 bases, V lost 10 bases, and 3 bases had no gene match. The germline V gene encodes CDR1 ENHRY and CDR2 SYGVKD. This CDR3 has 14 amino acids. CDR3: CATGTSGRANEQFF. The CDR3 region has the DNA TGTGCCACCGGGACTAGCGGGAGGGCCAATGAGCAGTTCTTC.

This chain links TRBV18 with TRBJ2-5; D could derive from TRBD1 or TRBD2 (5 bases each). Germline loops: CDR1 KGHSH, CDR2 LQKENI. The CDR3 runs to 14 residues. V gave up 3 bases and J gave up 2 bases, with 10 bases separating them. The CDR3 DNA reads TGTGCCAGCTCACCGGGTGGGGGTCAAGAGACCCAGTACTTC. Protein: CASSPGGGQETQYF. Supplemented by reference TRBV18 and TRBJ2-5, the full variable domain reads NAGVMQNPRHLVRRRGQEARLRCSPMKGHSHVYWYRQLPEEGLKFMVYLQKENIIDESGMPKERFSAEFPKEGPSILRIQQVVRGDSAAYFCASSPGGGQETQYFGPGTRLLVL.

This clone was found a few times. The CDR3 DNA follows: TGTGCCAGCAGCCCGGGACAGGGGACCGGGGAGCTGTTTTTT. Amino acids: CASSPGQGTGELFF. This chain joins TRBV11-2 and TRBJ2-2; TRBD1 aligns across 10 bases. The CDR3 runs 14 residues. V shed 5 bases, J shed 5 bases, and the junction held 2 bases outside the gene matches. Germline CDR1 SGHAT, CDR2 FQNNGV.

This sequence joins TRBV5-1 and TRBJ2-1; possibly TRBD1 for D (6 bases). The germline V gene encodes CDR1 SGHRS and CDR2 YFSETQ. The CDR3 is made up of 16 amino acids. V was shortened by 0 bases and J by 6 bases, with 16 bases between the two germline ends. The CDR3 DNA reads as TGCGCCAGCAGCTTGGACCCAGGGGCAGTAATCAATGAGCAGTTCTTC. It codes for CASSLDPGAVINEQFF. The full variable domain, rest sourced from reference TRBV5-1 and TRBJ2-1, is KAGVTQTPRYLIKTRGQQVTLSCSPISGHRSVSWYQQTPGQGLQFLFEYFSETQRNKGNFPGRFSGRQFSNSRSEMNVSTLELGDSALYLCASSLDPGAVINEQFFGPGTRLTVL.

The chain combines TRBV7-2 with TRBJ2-3, with D possibly TRBD2 on 5 matching bases. The germline CDR1 and CDR2 sequences are SGHTA and FQGNSA. V was pared by 1 base and J by 4 bases, with 15 bases between. There are 16 residues in the CDR3. As DNA, the CDR3 is TGTGCCAGCAGCTTAGTTACCTTTGCGGAGGCAGATACGCAGTATTTT. Protein product: CASSLVTFAEADTQYF.

The DNA of the CDR3 is TGTGCCAGCAGCCTGTGGCAAGAGACCCAGTACTTC. Protein: CASSLWQETQYF. V is TRBV7-6 and J is TRBJ2-5, with no clear D. Trimming took 5 bases from V and 2 from J, leaving 6 bases between them. Germline assignment: CDR1 SGHVS and CDR2 FNYEAQ. There are 12 residues in the CDR3.

The CDR3 DNA is TGTGCCAGACCCGGGACAACTAATGAAAAACTGTTTTTT. Residues: CARPGTTNEKLFF. V usage is TRBV19 and J usage is TRBJ1-4, with D hard to call. CDR1 is LNHDA, CDR2 SQIVND, per germline (reference sequence). V was pared by 9 bases and J by 0 bases, with 8 bases between. This CDR3 is built from 13 residues.

The chain has TRBV18 and TRBJ2-2; no clear D. Trimming cost V 3 bases and J 2 bases, with 10 bases left between them. This CDR3 has 15 residues. Per germline, CDR1 KGHSH and CDR2 LQKENI. Written as DNA, the CDR3 is TGTGCCAGCTCACCCCTGGCTGATAACACCGGGGAGCTGTTTTTT. Protein sequence: CASSPLADNTGELFF.

The chain combines TRBV27 with TRBJ2-1, with 9 positions matching TRBD2. This CDR3 has 14 residues. V was clipped by 5 bases and J by 6 bases; unmatched bases: 5. CDR1 and CDR2 from the germline V gene are MNHEY and SMNVEV (reference sequence). CDR3 nucleotides: TGTGCCAGCAGTCCAGGGGGACTAGCCAATGAGCAGTTCTTC. It specifies CASSPGGLANEQFF.

The CDR3 loop reads CASSLAGLNYEQYF. The CDR3 DNA reads as TGCGCCAGCAGCCTAGCGGGGCTAAACTACGAGCAGTACTTC. The gene calls are TRBV10-2 and TRBJ2-7; TRBD2 matches at 9 bases. CDR3 length: 14 residues. Germline trimming cut 6 bases from V and 3 bases from J; bases unmatched to any gene: 6. Germline V gene sequence: CDR1 WSHSY, CDR2 SAAADI.

V gene TRBV5-8 combines with J gene TRBJ1-4; possibly TRBD1 for D (5 bases). Trimming took 0 bases from V and 8 from J, leaving 14 bases between them. The CDR3 spans 15 residues. Germline V gene data show CDR1 as SGHTS and CDR2 as YDEGEE. The CDR3 nucleotides read TGTGCCAGCAGCTTGGCGCCAGGGCGGATGGAAAAACTGTTTTTT. This gives the protein CASSLAPGRMEKLFF.

V is TRBV5-1 and J is TRBJ1-5; D remains unclear. The germline V and J ends were trimmed by 4 bases and 9 bases, with 14 bases remaining between them. The CDR3 is made up of 13 amino acids. CDR1 and CDR2 (germline): SGHRS, YFSETQ. CDR3 in amino acids: CASSLGPLRPQHF. CDR3 nucleotide sequence: TGCGCCAGCAGCCTGGGCCCTCTAAGGCCCCAGCATTTT.

V is TRBV19 and J is TRBJ1-5, with D perhaps TRBD1 (5 bases). V shed 1 base and J shed 1 base, with 8 bases lying between them. This CDR3 has 15 residues. The germline CDR1 and CDR2 sequences are LNHDA and SQIVND (reference sequence). The CDR3 sequence is CASSIGDASNQPQHF. In DNA, the CDR3 is TGTGCCAGTAGTATAGGGGACGCAAGCAATCAGCCCCAGCATTTT. Full variable domain (outside the CDR3, taken from reference TRBV19 and TRBJ1-5): DGGITQSPKYLFRKEGQNVTLSCEQNLNHDAMYWYRQDPGQGLRLIYYSQIVNDFQKGDIAEGYSVSREKKESFPLTVTSAQKNPTAFYLCASSIGDASNQPQHFGDGTRLSIL.

CDR3 DNA sequence: TGTGCCAGCAGTTCCCCGCCCCCTTGGAACTATGGCTACACCTTC. It yields the protein CASSSPPPWNYGYTF. V and J are TRBV6-5 and TRBJ1-2; D is unclear. Germline V lookup: CDR1 MNHEY, CDR2 SVGAGI. This CDR3 has 15 amino acids. The germline V and J ends were trimmed by 4 bases and 2 bases, with 14 bases remaining between them.

The chain recombines TRBV2 with TRBJ1-5; D may be TRBD1 (5 bases). The germline V gene encodes CDR1 SNHLY and CDR2 FYNNEI. The CDR3 is 15 residues long. Trimming pared 0 bases from V and 1 base from J, leaving 7 bases between. CDR3 loop: CASSEAGRSNQPQHF. CDR3 nucleotide sequence: TGTGCCAGCAGTGAAGCGGGGCGGAGCAATCAGCCCCAGCATTTT.

The rearrangement links TRBV2 to TRBJ1-1, with TRBD1 as a possible D gene (5 bases). Trimming took off 7 bases at V and 7 bases at J, with 10 bases between the two ends. There are 11 residues in the CDR3. The germline gives CDR1 SNHLY, CDR2 FYNNEI. CDR3 DNA sequence: TGTGCCAGCATGGACCAGGGTGAAGCTTTCTTT. Protein sequence: CASMDQGEAFF.

This chain links TRBV19 with TRBJ2-2; the D is unclear. The V end was cut by 7 bases, the J end by 3 bases, with 12 bases between. CDR1 is LNHDA, CDR2 SQIVND, per germline (reference sequence). This CDR3 has 14 residues. DNA for the CDR3: TGTGCCAGTACTCGCGGAAAGTACACCGGGGAGCTGTTTTTT. Protein sequence: CASTRGKYTGELFF.